Listed below are T cell receptor beta chains from one sample, sequenced in a study of blood T cell repertoires in COVID-19. Repertoires were generated with immunoSEQ multiplex PCR, while TCRdb's copy carries only in-frame clones and drops some. The table has around 260,000 clones, around 86% seen once. The sequenced material came from peripheral blood. These receptors originate from a woman aged 55-75 years with COVID-19, enrolled during active disease. CDR3s include the opening cysteine and the closing phenylalanine or tryptophan. A D gene is named only where the DNA matches it firmly. A row's size may be missing; if present it is once, few, many or a size class.

clone_size d_call j_call v_call cdr3_aa cdr3_nt
once TRBD1 TRBJ1-4 TRBV7-9 CASSLGDRGTNEKLFF TGTGCCAGCAGCTTGGGGGACAGGGGAACTAATGAAAAACTGTTTTTT
once TRBD1 TRBJ2-5 TRBV7-2 CASRVGRQGTGTQYF TGTGCCAGCAGAGTAGGTCGACAGGGGACGGGGACCCAGTACTTC
. . TRBJ2-1 TRBV2 CASSALPRGLSSYNEQFF TGTGCCAGCAGTGCCCTACCCAGGGGCTTAAGCTCCTACAATGAGCAGTTCTTC
. . TRBJ1-1 TRBV10-3 CAISDNRGEAFF TGTGCCATCAGTGATAACCGGGGTGAAGCTTTCTTT
. TRBD1 TRBJ2-7 TRBV6-5 CASSPFGTGADEQYF TGTGCCAGCAGTCCTTTCGGGACAGGGGCCGACGAGCAGTACTTC
. TRBD1 TRBJ2-1 TRBV25-1 CASSETGVRGEQFF TGTGCCAGCAGTGAAACAGGGGTTAGGGGTGAGCAGTTCTTC
once TRBD1 TRBJ1-2 TRBV7-8 CASSLGTGQGSIFYGYTF TGTGCCAGCAGCTTAGGGACGGGACAGGGAAGTATTTTCTATGGCTACACCTTC
. TRBD1 TRBJ2-1 TRBV19 CASSTRAGGYNEQFF TGTGCCAGTAGCACCAGGGCAGGGGGATACAATGAGCAGTTCTTC
. . TRBJ2-7 TRBV14 CASSQDGRGYEQYF TGTGCCAGCAGCCAAGATGGTCGGGGCTACGAGCAGTACTTC
. . TRBJ1-2 TRBV2 CASSADRANYGYTF TGTGCCAGCAGTGCTGACAGAGCTAACTATGGCTACACCTTC
many TRBD1 TRBJ1-6 TRBV19 CASNAGTGNSPLHF TGTGCCAGCAATGCCGGGACAGGGAATTCACCCCTCCACTTT
. . TRBJ2-7 TRBV28 CASSLGAPYEQYF TGTGCCAGCAGTTTAGGGGCTCCCTACGAGCAGTACTTC
. TRBD1 TRBJ2-5 TRBV15 CATSRVDRGFRETQYF TGTGCCACCAGCAGAGTGGACAGGGGGTTCCGGGAGACCCAGTACTTC
. . TRBJ1-2 TRBV30 CAWSWLGAGADYGYTF TGTGCCTGGAGTTGGTTGGGGGCCGGCGCCGACTATGGCTACACCTTC
. . TRBJ2-3 TRBV29-1 CSVASGDTQYF TGCAGCGTTGCAAGCGGTGATACGCAGTATTTT
. . TRBJ1-5 TRBV4-1 CASSQPADRGLASQPQHF TGCGCCAGCAGCCAACCAGCAGATAGGGGCCTGGCAAGTCAGCCCCAGCATTTT